This T cell receptor beta chain stems from a study of vaccination and CD4 T cells after COVID-19. General study points: Spike mono-reactivity was found in 304 of 307 vaccine-specific clones from convalescent patients. Among reactive clones from convalescent patients, a median about 86% appeared only post-vaccination.

The CDR3 contains 13 residues. With 0 bases removed from V and 4 bases from J, the gap between germline ends came to 6 bases. Per germline, CDR1 KGHSY and CDR2 FQNENV. Sequencing of DNA taken from cultured CD4+ T cells relied on the Oncomine TCR Beta short-read assay. It was from cultured CD4+ T cells that genomic DNA was extracted. TCRdb passed the PCR reads through MiXCR, listing each CDR3 protein once. The sample has about 13,000 distinct CDR3 sequences, 43% seen once. Notes on this clonotype: Its antigen is unidentified.

Treatment noted: roughly 10-day PBMC culture with coronavirus spike peptide pools or control peptides (ViraFEST assay). The receptor was isolated from a human donor who had recovered from COVID-19. This rearrangement joins TRBV16 to TRBJ1-1; possibly TRBD1 for D (6 bases). The specimen sequenced was CD4+ T cells from blood, cultured in vitro. The DNA for the CDR3 is TGTGCCAGCAGCCAATCCAGGGGCACTGAAGCTTTCTTT. Translating it yields CASSQSRGTEAFF.